This T cell receptor beta chain was observed in a study of control samples from healthy donors and cancer patients. J lost 6 bases, V lost 2 bases, and 4 bases had no gene match. CDR1 and CDR2 (germline): SGHRS, YFSETQ. This CDR3 comprises 15 residues. Assay: immunoSEQ multiplex PCR; the TCRdb copy retains only in-frame clones and omits some. The sample has around 84,000 clones; roughly 82% are singletons. The rearrangement uses TRBV5-1 and TRBJ2-2; 10 positions match TRBD1. The specimen sequenced was PBMCs. The clonotype originates from a man aged 60 to 69 with head and neck cancer. The CDR3 nucleotides read TGCGCCAGCAGCTTCGGACAGGGGGTGTCCGGGGAGCTGTTTTTT. This gives the protein CASSFGQGVSGELFF.